One and the same sample provided the 9 T cell receptor beta chains below, sequenced in a study of OX40 agonist ivuxolimab in advanced cancers. Only in-frame clones appear in the TCRdb table, and some are missing; sequencing was by immunoSEQ multiplex PCR. The profile shows roughly 30,000 clones, roughly four fifths of them singletons. The sample here was CD4+ or CD8+ T cells sorted from blood, taken in a trial of the OX40 agonist ivuxolimab. These receptors originate from an adult with an advanced solid tumor such as melanoma, head and neck, liver or kidney cancer.

This sequence joins TRBV19 and TRBJ1-2; weak D call: TRBD1 (6 bases). The CDR3 is 11 amino acids. Trimming left V 11 bases short and J 4 bases short, with 11 bases between. From germline, CDR1 is LNHDA and CDR2 SQIVND (reference sequence). The CDR3 bases are TGTGCCGCTAAAGGGGGCTATGGCTACACCTTC. Translated: CAAKGGYGYTF. The full variable domain, completed using reference TRBV19 and TRBJ1-2, is DGGITQSPKYLFRKEGQNVTLSCEQNLNHDAMYWYRQDPGQGLRLIYYSQIVNDFQKGDIAEGYSVSREKKESFPLTVTSAQKNPTAFYLCAAKGGYGYTFGSGTRLTVV.

The rearrangement uses TRBV27 and TRBJ2-2, with D tentatively TRBD2 (6 bases). The V and J ends lost 5 bases and 10 bases respectively, with 20 bases between them. CDR3 length: 15 amino acids. Germline V gives CDR1 MNHEY, CDR2 SMNVEV (reference sequence). The CDR3 reads CASSPNPGRGVELFF. CDR3 bases: TGTGCCAGCAGTCCAAATCCAGGGCGGGGCGTGGAGCTGTTTTTT.

This clone was counted a few times. This chain links TRBV5-3 with TRBJ1-1; D ambiguous. TRBV5-3 carries the ORF label, with uncertain function. The CDR3 length is 13 residues. V lost 0 bases to trimming and J lost 1 base, with 4 bases between them. The DNA of the CDR3 is TGTGCCAGAAGCTTGGGACCGAACACTGAAGCTTTCTTT. Its translation is CARSLGPNTEAFF.

The chain employs TRBV5-1 and TRBJ2-5, with 7 bases lining up with TRBD1. V dropped 5 bases and J dropped 3; count of bases not matched to a gene: 4. Germline V CDR1 and CDR2: SGHRS, YFSETQ. The CDR3 sequence is 13 residues long. CDR3 DNA sequence: TGCGCCAGCAGAGCCGGGACAGAAGAGACCCAGTACTTC. This translates into CASRAGTEETQYF.

The chain couples TRBV6-6 to TRBJ2-5; D tentatively reads TRBD1 or TRBD2 (7 bases each). Germline lookup yields CDR1 MNHNY and CDR2 SVGAGI (reference sequence). The length of the CDR3 is 15 residues. V lost 0 bases and J lost 9, with 17 bases in between. The CDR3 spells CASSYSIWQGGAQYF. In nucleotides, the CDR3 is TGTGCCAGCAGTTACTCGATTTGGCAGGGGGGGGCCCAGTACTTC.

The chain links TRBV7-8 to TRBJ2-7, with D hard to call. The CDR3 has 18 amino acids. The V and J ends lost 5 bases and 2 bases respectively, with 25 bases between them. Per the germline V gene, CDR1 is SGHVS and CDR2 is FQNEAQ. The CDR3 sequence is CASSPIQRKFTTTYEQYF. CDR3 nucleotide sequence: TGTGCCAGCAGCCCCATACAGAGGAAGTTCACTACTACCTACGAGCAGTACTTC.

V and J are TRBV5-4 and TRBJ1-2; 8 nucleotides match TRBD1. This CDR3 is 16 amino acids long. J was trimmed by 9 bases and V by 6 bases; bases with no gene match: 19. From germline, CDR1 is SGHNT and CDR2 YYREEE (reference sequence). CDR3 sequence: CASNYLGGQVVRSYTF. In DNA form, the CDR3 reads TGTGCCAGCAACTACCTCGGGGGACAGGTAGTTCGAAGCTACACCTTC.

This sequence joins TRBV7-9 and TRBJ2-1; unclear D gene. Germline CDR1 reads SEHNR; CDR2 reads FQNEAQ (reference sequence). The ends were cut back, 5 bases at V and 6 bases at J, with 23 bases in the middle. CDR3 length: 17 amino acids. The CDR3 DNA sequence: TGTGCCAGCAGCCCGTCAGCCGAATTACTTAAACCCAATGAGCAGTTCTTC. Protein product: CASSPSAELLKPNEQFF.

The chain links TRBV4-1 to TRBJ1-4; D is unresolved. Germline loops: CDR1 MGHRA, CDR2 YSYEKL. The CDR3 consists of 13 residues. V shed 1 base and J shed 5 bases, with 5 bases lying between them. In DNA form, the CDR3 reads TGCGCCAGCAGCCAAGCCACCAATGAAAAACTGTTTTTT. Protein product: CASSQATNEKLFF.